This T cell receptor beta chain was sequenced for a study of cytomegalovirus exposure and HLA in healthy donors. 60 Vbeta and 13 Jbeta primers were used in PCR. Assay: immunoSEQ multiplex PCR; the TCRdb copy retains only in-frame clones and omits some. The sample lists around 120,000 clones, around two thirds occurring once. CDR3 length equals 13 residues. Trimming removed 1 base at V and 3 bases at J, with 5 bases between. Germline CDR1 is MGHRA and CDR2 is YSYEKL. The chain carries TRBV4-1 and TRBJ2-3; perhaps TRBD2 as D (5 bases). The sequenced sample consisted of PBMCs. The origin of this receptor is a man aged 30 to 45 in good health and CMV-seropositive. CDR3 sequence reads: CASSQAGTDTQYF. CDR3 in DNA: TGCGCCAGCAGCCAAGCGGGGACAGATACGCAGTATTTT.